This entry concerns a single T cell receptor beta chain. Its specificity is unknown. Other nucleotide sequences from this sample produce the same CDR3. The germline CDR1 and CDR2 sequences are MNHEY and SVGAGI. V lost 0 bases to trimming and J lost 2 bases, with 7 bases between them. The CDR3 contains 14 residues. The data derive from a study of shared clonotypes between healthy human individuals. All donors qualified as healthy HIV-negative adults and had experienced no recent acute infections or vaccinations. Sequencing was performed with immunoSEQ multiplex PCR; in TCRdb, only in-frame clones are kept and a portion is missing. The repertoire includes approximately 1.5 million clones, approximately 98.5% of them detected once, and approximately 0.4% sits in the top ten. General study points: Among donors, the sharing of clonotypes was expected to be influenced by sequencing depth. Owing to a small donor count, the genetic and exposure-history diversity represented was limited.

Sequenced input: naive CD4+ T cells sorted from blood. Subset indicated: CD45RA+ positively selected. The receptor was derived from a man aged 25 to 40 in good health. The J gene is TRBJ2-5, the V gene TRBV6-5; D possibly corresponds to TRBD2 (5 bases). CDR3 sequence reads: CASSYSRLQETQYF. The DNA of the CDR3 is TGTGCCAGCAGTTACTCTAGACTACAAGAGACCCAGTACTTC.